Listed below are T cell receptor beta chains from one sample, sequenced in a study of a mutant IDH1 vaccine in newly diagnosed glioma. TCRdb keeps only in-frame clones here, not all; method: immunoSEQ multiplex PCR. The data contain roughly 86,000 clones, under 90% of them singletons. These receptors are not linked to any known antigen. Sequencing was performed on PBMCs, taken from a glioma patient whose treatment included an IDH1 peptide vaccine. These receptors all come from a woman aged 50 to 60 with glioma. Each CDR3 is given with its conserved first and last residue. D genes are given only for firm matches. A row's size may be missing; if present it is once, few, many or a size class.

cdr3_aa: CASSPLDSYNEKLFF; cdr3_nt: TGTGCCAGCAGCCCACTGGACAGCTATAATGAAAAACTGTTTTTT; d_call: NA; j_call: TRBJ1-4; v_call: TRBV27; clone_size: NA
cdr3_aa: CASSPHGGLNTEAFF; cdr3_nt: TGTGCCAGCAGCCCCCACGGAGGATTGAACACTGAAGCTTTCTTT; d_call: NA; j_call: TRBJ1-1; v_call: TRBV5-6; clone_size: NA
cdr3_aa: CASSLFRWGTGDTGELFF; cdr3_nt: TGTGCCAGCAGTTTATTCCGGTGGGGGACGGGAGACACCGGGGAGCTGTTTTTT; d_call: NA; j_call: TRBJ2-2; v_call: TRBV28; clone_size: NA
cdr3_aa: CASSPQGGAQETQYF; cdr3_nt: TGTGCCAGCAGCCCCCAGGGGGGGGCGCAGGAGACCCAGTACTTC; d_call: NA; j_call: TRBJ2-5; v_call: TRBV9; clone_size: NA
cdr3_aa: CATSRGYNEQFF; cdr3_nt: TGTGCCACCAGCAGAGGCTACAATGAGCAGTTCTTC; d_call: NA; j_call: TRBJ2-1; v_call: TRBV15; clone_size: NA
cdr3_aa: CASSVDGSSYHEQYF; cdr3_nt: TGTGCCAGCAGCGTAGACGGTTCCTCCTACCACGAGCAGTACTTC; d_call: NA; j_call: TRBJ2-7; v_call: TRBV9; clone_size: NA
cdr3_aa: CASRGTGTGIGEQYF; cdr3_nt: TGCGCCAGCAGAGGGACCGGGACAGGAATAGGCGAGCAGTACTTC; d_call: TRBD1; j_call: TRBJ2-7; v_call: TRBV5-1; clone_size: NA
cdr3_aa: CSVGTSGRARETQYF; cdr3_nt: TGCAGCGTGGGGACTAGCGGGAGGGCCAGGGAGACCCAGTACTTC; d_call: TRBD2; j_call: TRBJ2-5; v_call: TRBV29-1; clone_size: NA
cdr3_aa: CASSYSGAYEQYF; cdr3_nt: TGTGCCAGCAGTTACTCGGGAGCGTACGAGCAGTACTTC; d_call: NA; j_call: TRBJ2-7; v_call: TRBV6-5; clone_size: NA
cdr3_aa: CASSVGGRAAYEQYF; cdr3_nt: TGTGCCAGCAGCGTCGGGGGCCGGGCCGCCTACGAGCAGTACTTC; d_call: NA; j_call: TRBJ2-7; v_call: TRBV27; clone_size: NA
cdr3_aa: CASSPPDGANYGYTF; cdr3_nt: TGTGCCAGCTCACCACCTGATGGGGCTAACTATGGCTACACCTTC; d_call: NA; j_call: TRBJ1-2; v_call: TRBV18; clone_size: once
cdr3_aa: CASSLVEGWTDTQYF; cdr3_nt: TGTGCCAGCAGCTTGGTGGAGGGTTGGACAGATACGCAGTATTTT; d_call: NA; j_call: TRBJ2-3; v_call: TRBV5-6; clone_size: NA
cdr3_aa: CASSLERGRGTYEQYF; cdr3_nt: TGCGCCAGCAGTTTAGAACGGGGGAGGGGGACCTACGAGCAGTACTTC; d_call: NA; j_call: TRBJ2-7; v_call: TRBV4-1; clone_size: NA
cdr3_aa: CASSFEREVPYNEQFF; cdr3_nt: TGTGCTAGCAGCTTCGAGCGGGAGGTCCCCTACAATGAGCAGTTCTTC; d_call: TRBD2; j_call: TRBJ2-1; v_call: TRBV7-7; clone_size: once
cdr3_aa: CAISGTGGSEETQYF; cdr3_nt: TGTGCCATCAGTGGGACAGGGGGGTCGGAAGAGACCCAGTACTTC; d_call: TRBD1; j_call: TRBJ2-5; v_call: TRBV10-3; clone_size: once
cdr3_aa: CASTPPPLDRVNTEAFF; cdr3_nt: TGTGCCAGCACCCCTCCCCCACTGGACAGGGTGAACACTGAAGCTTTCTTT; d_call: TRBD1; j_call: TRBJ1-1; v_call: TRBV28; clone_size: NA
cdr3_aa: CASRGQFTGELFF; cdr3_nt: TGTGCCAGCAGGGGACAGTTCACCGGGGAGCTGTTTTTT; d_call: TRBD1; j_call: TRBJ2-2; v_call: TRBV5-6; clone_size: NA
cdr3_aa: CASSLAGFNTGELFF; cdr3_nt: TGCGCCAGCAGCTTGGCAGGGTTTAACACCGGGGAGCTGTTTTTT; d_call: NA; j_call: TRBJ2-2; v_call: TRBV5-1; clone_size: NA